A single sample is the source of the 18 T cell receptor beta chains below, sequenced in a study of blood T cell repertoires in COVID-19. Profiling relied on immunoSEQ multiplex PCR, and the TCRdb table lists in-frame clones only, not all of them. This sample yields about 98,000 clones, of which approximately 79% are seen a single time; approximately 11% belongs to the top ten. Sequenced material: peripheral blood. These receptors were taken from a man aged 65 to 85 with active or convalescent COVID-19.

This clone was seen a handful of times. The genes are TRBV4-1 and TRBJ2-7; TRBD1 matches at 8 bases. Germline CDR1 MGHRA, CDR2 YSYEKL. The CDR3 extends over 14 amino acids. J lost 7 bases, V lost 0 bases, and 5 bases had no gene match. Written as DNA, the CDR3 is TGCGCCAGCAGCCAAGAGGGCAGGGGGCGAGAGCAGTACTTC. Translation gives CASSQEGRGREQYF.

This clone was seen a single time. CDR3 nucleotide sequence: TGTGCCAGTAGTACGCGGACAGGTGGTAACTATGGCTACACCTTC. Translating it yields CASSTRTGGNYGYTF. V and J are TRBV19 and TRBJ1-2, with TRBD1 identical over 7 bases. The CDR3 length is 15 residues. Germline V lookup: CDR1 LNHDA, CDR2 SQIVND (reference sequence). Unmatched junction bases numbered 6, after V lost 4 bases and J lost 1 base.

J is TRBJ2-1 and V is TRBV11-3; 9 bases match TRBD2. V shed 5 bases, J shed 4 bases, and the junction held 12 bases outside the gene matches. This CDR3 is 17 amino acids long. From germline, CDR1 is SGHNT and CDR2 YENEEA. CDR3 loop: CASSQRGAGGPYNEQFF. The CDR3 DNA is TGTGCCAGCAGCCAGCGGGGGGCGGGGGGCCCTTACAATGAGCAGTTCTTC. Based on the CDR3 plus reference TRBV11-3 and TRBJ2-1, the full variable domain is EAGVVQSPRYKIIEKKQPVAFWCNPISGHNTLYWYLQNLGQGPELLIRYENEEAVDDSQLPKDRFSAERLKGVDSTLKIQPAELGDSAVYLCASSQRGAGGPYNEQFFGPGTRLTVL.

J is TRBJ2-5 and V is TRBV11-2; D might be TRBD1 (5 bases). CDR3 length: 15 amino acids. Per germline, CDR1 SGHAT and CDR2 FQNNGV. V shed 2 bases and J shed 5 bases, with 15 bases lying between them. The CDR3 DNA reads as TGTGCCAGCAGCTTATCTCAGGGTATGGGCGAGACCCAGTACTTC. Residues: CASSLSQGMGETQYF.

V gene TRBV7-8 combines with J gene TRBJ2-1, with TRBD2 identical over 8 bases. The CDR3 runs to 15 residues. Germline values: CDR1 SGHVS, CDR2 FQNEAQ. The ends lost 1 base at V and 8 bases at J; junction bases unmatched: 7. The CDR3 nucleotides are TGTGCCAGCAGCTTAGTAACCGGGGGGGTGCATGAGCAGTTCTTC. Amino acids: CASSLVTGGVHEQFF. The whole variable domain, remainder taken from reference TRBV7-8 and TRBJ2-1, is GAGVSQSPRYKVAKRGQDVALRCDPISGHVSLFWYQQALGQGPEFLTYFQNEAQLDKSGLPSDRFFAERPEGSVSTLKIQRTQQEDSAVYLCASSLVTGGVHEQFFGPGTRLTVL.

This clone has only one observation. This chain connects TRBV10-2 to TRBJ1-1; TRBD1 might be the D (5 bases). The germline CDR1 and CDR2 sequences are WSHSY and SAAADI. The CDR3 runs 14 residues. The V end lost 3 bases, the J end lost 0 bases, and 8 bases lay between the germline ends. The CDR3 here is CASSDGAMNTEAFF. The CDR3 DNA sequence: TGCGCCAGCAGTGATGGGGCGATGAACACTGAAGCTTTCTTT.

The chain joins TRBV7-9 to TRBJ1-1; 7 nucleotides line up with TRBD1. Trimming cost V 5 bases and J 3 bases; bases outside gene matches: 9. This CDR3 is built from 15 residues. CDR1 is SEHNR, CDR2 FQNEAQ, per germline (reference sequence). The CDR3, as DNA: TGTGCCAGCAGCGCCAGACAGGGTAGGTACACTGAAGCTTTCTTT. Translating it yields CASSARQGRYTEAFF.

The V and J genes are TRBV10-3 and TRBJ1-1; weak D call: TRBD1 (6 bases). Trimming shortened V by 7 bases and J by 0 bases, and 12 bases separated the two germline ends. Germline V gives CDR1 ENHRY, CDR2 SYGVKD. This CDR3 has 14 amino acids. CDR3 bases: TGTGCCATCACTTCGGGACACTTGAACACTGAAGCTTTCTTT. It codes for CAITSGHLNTEAFF.

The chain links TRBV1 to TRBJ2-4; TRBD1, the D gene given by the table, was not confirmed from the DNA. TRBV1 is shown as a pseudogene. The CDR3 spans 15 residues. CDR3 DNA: TGCACCAGCAGCCCGGACACGCTAGCCAAAAACATTCAGTACTTC. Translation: CTSSPDTLAKNIQYF.

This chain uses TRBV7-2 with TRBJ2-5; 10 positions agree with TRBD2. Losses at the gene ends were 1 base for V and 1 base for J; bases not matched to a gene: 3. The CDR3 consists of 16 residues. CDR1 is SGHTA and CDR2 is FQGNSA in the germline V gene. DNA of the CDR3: TGTGCCAGCAGCTTAGGACTAGCGGGTAGCCAAGAGACCCAGTACTTC. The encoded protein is CASSLGLAGSQETQYF.

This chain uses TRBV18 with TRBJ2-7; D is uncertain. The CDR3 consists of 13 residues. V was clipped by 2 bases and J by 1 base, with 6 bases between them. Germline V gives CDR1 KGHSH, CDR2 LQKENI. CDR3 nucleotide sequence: TGTGCCAGCTCACCAGGAGTATCCTACGAGCAGTACTTC. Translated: CASSPGVSYEQYF.

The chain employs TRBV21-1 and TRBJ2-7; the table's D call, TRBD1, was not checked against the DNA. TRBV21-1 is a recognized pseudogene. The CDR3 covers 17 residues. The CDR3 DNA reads TGTGCCAGCAGCAAAGGGGTGGGCAGGGGCTACTCCTACGAGCAGTACTTC. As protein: CASSKGVGRGYSYEQYF.

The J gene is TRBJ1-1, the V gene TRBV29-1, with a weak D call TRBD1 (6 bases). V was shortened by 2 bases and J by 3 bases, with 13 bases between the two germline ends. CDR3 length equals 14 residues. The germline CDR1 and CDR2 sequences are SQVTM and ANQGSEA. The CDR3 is CSVESHRVDTEAFF. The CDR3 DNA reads TGCAGCGTTGAATCGCACAGGGTGGACACTGAAGCTTTCTTT. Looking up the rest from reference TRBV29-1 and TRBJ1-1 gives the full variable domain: SAVISQKPSRDICQRGTSLTIQCQVDSQVTMMFWYRQQPGQSLTLIATANQGSEATYESGFVIDKFPISRPNLTFSTLTVSNMSPEDSSIYLCSVESHRVDTEAFFGQGTRLTVV.

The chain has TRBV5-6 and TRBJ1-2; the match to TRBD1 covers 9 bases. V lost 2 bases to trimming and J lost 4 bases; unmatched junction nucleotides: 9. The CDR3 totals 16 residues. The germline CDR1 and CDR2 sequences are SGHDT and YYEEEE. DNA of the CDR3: TGTGCCAGCAGCTTAGGGACAGGGTTGGGAACCTATGGCTACACCTTC. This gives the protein CASSLGTGLGTYGYTF.

The CDR3 region is CASSRRTGILQPQHF. The DNA for the CDR3 is TGTGCCAGCAGCCGCCGGACAGGGATTCTTCAGCCCCAGCATTTT. This chain links TRBV5-8 with TRBJ1-5; 8 nucleotides agree with TRBD1. This CDR3 is 15 amino acids long. The V gene end was trimmed by 4 bases and the J gene end by 6 bases; junction bases not matched to a gene: 9. In germline, CDR1 is SGHTS, CDR2 YDEGEE.

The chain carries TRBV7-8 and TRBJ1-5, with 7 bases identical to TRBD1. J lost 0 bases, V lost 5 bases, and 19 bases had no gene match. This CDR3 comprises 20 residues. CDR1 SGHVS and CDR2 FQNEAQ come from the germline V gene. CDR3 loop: CASSLLTVKGQDISNQPQHF. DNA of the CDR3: TGTGCCAGCAGCCTACTAACGGTAAAAGGACAGGACATTAGCAATCAGCCCCAGCATTTT.

The CDR3 protein is CASSEGAGALYGYTF. In DNA, the CDR3 is TGTGCCAGCAGCGAGGGGGCTGGGGCCCTCTATGGCTACACCTTC. The chain recombines TRBV9 with TRBJ1-2, with 7 bases matching TRBD1. From germline, CDR1 is SGDLS and CDR2 YYNGEE. J was trimmed by 4 bases and V by 3 bases; bases with no gene match: 9. The CDR3 covers 15 residues.

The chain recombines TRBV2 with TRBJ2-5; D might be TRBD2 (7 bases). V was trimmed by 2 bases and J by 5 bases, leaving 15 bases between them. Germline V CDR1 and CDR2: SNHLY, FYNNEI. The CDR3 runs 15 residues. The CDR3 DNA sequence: TGTGCCAGCAGTGAAAAGGGGGGGCTAAGGGAGACCCAGTACTTC. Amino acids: CASSEKGGLRETQYF.